The 21 T cell receptor beta chains reported below all come from one sample, sequenced in a study of blood T cell repertoires in COVID-19. Using immunoSEQ multiplex PCR, the repertoire was profiled, and TCRdb retains in-frame clones only, with some absent. This table has a few hundred thousand clones, roughly 90% appearing once. Material for sequencing was PBMCs or T cells enriched from blood (not recorded which). The receptors shown here come from a woman between 25 and 40 years old who had been exposed to COVID-19.

The chain employs TRBV11-2 and TRBJ1-2; D is undetermined. Trimming took off 2 bases at V and 3 bases at J, with 16 bases between the two ends. This CDR3 has 16 residues. Germline V gene data show CDR1 as SGHAT and CDR2 as FQNNGV. In DNA, the CDR3 is TGTGCCAGCAGCTTATTCCCGTCCGGTAATCACTATGGCTACACCTTC. Its translation is CASSLFPSGNHYGYTF.

The rearrangement uses TRBV11-2 and TRBJ2-7; D perhaps matches TRBD1 (6 bases). CDR3 length: 13 amino acids. Germline CDR1 reads SGHAT; CDR2 reads FQNNGV. V dropped 5 bases and J dropped 3 bases, with 11 bases sitting between them. CDR3 coding DNA: TGTGCCAGCAGCAATCAGGGGTACTACGAGCAGTACTTC. As protein: CASSNQGYYEQYF.

This clone was picked up one time. This rearrangement joins TRBV11-2 to TRBJ1-2; no definite D call. The CDR3 is 13 residues long. CDR1 and CDR2 from the germline V gene are SGHAT and FQNNGV. The V and J ends lost 1 base and 1 base respectively, with 4 bases between them. The CDR3 nucleotides are TGTGCCAGCAGCTTAGGCGGTAACTATGGCTACACCTTC. This gives the protein CASSLGGNYGYTF.

The chain employs TRBV7-2 and TRBJ2-3; D is unresolved. The V gene's germline CDR1 is SGHTA and CDR2 FQGNSA. The ends were cut back, 2 bases at V and 2 bases at J, with 11 bases in the middle. This CDR3 comprises 15 residues. The CDR3 protein is CASSLTRISTDTQYF. CDR3 DNA: TGTGCCAGCAGCTTAACCAGAATATCCACAGATACGCAGTATTTT.

The chain couples TRBV2 to TRBJ1-2; D uncertain. There are 14 residues in the CDR3. Between the trimmed V and J ends, which lost 2 bases and 2 bases, there was a span of 9 bases. CDR1 is SNHLY and CDR2 is FYNNEI in the germline V gene. The chain's CDR3 is CASSERTGNYGYTF. CDR3 in DNA: TGTGCCAGCAGTGAACGCACGGGGAACTATGGCTACACCTTC.

The genes are TRBV10-1 and TRBJ1-1; D is unclear. Trimming left V 8 bases short and J 2 bases short, with 12 bases between. CDR1 is WNHNN and CDR2 is SYGVQD in the germline V gene (reference sequence). This CDR3 region has 13 residues. The DNA for the CDR3 is TGCGCCAGCTCGGGAGGGATTAACACTGAAGCTTTCTTT. Its protein product is CASSGGINTEAFF.

The J gene is TRBJ1-5, the V gene TRBV7-8, with a tentative D call TRBD1 (5 bases). The CDR3 covers 14 residues. V shed 1 base and J shed 5 bases, with 9 bases lying between them. Germline V gene lookup returns CDR1 SGHVS and CDR2 FQNEAQ. The CDR3 sequence: CASSLGGTYQPQHF. CDR3 in DNA: TGTGCCAGCAGCTTAGGCGGGACCTATCAGCCCCAGCATTTT.

This chain links TRBV11-2 with TRBJ2-1; D is undetermined. V gave up 1 base and J gave up 9 bases, with 10 bases separating them. The germline gives CDR1 SGHAT, CDR2 FQNNGV. The CDR3 sequence is 13 residues long. CDR3 amino acids: CASSLVASGEQFF. The CDR3 nucleotides read TGTGCCAGCAGCTTAGTGGCATCGGGTGAGCAGTTCTTC.

This clone appeared a few times. The chain uses TRBV5-1 and TRBJ1-1, with 7 bases fitting TRBD1. The J segment lost 3 bases and the V segment lost 2 bases, leaving 7 bases of the junction unmatched. Germline CDR1 reads SGHRS; CDR2 reads YFSETQ. The CDR3 length is 15 residues. DNA for the CDR3: TGCGCCAGCAGCTTCGACAGGGAATCCGACACTGAAGCTTTCTTT. Amino acids: CASSFDRESDTEAFF. Variable domain in full (rest from reference TRBV5-1 and TRBJ1-1): KAGVTQTPRYLIKTRGQQVTLSCSPISGHRSVSWYQQTPGQGLQFLFEYFSETQRNKGNFPGRFSGRQFSNSRSEMNVSTLELGDSALYLCASSFDRESDTEAFFGQGTRLTVV.

The chain couples TRBV25-1 to TRBJ1-2; TRBD1 matches 9 bases. The CDR3 runs to 17 residues. With V trimmed by 9 bases and J by 5 bases, 19 bases remained unmatched. Germline-derived CDR1 and CDR2 are MGHDK and SYGVNS. The CDR3: CARGGKQGAPLVYGYTF. In DNA form, the CDR3 reads TGTGCCAGAGGTGGGAAACAGGGGGCTCCACTAGTTTATGGCTACACCTTC.

This clone has a count of ten or more. The J gene is TRBJ2-7, the V gene TRBV10-1; D is possibly TRBD2 (6 bases). Trimming stripped 0 bases from V and 9 bases from J, with 12 bases between. The CDR3 totals 13 residues. The germline CDR1 and CDR2 sequences are WNHNN and SYGVQD (reference sequence). In DNA, the CDR3 is TGCGCCAGCAGTGAGTCGTTCGGGGGATGGCAGTACTTC. This translates into CASSESFGGWQYF.

The V gene is TRBV30, the J gene TRBJ2-3; 7 bases align to TRBD2. Germline lookup yields CDR1 GTSNPN and CDR2 SVGIG (reference sequence). The CDR3 is made up of 17 amino acids. The ends lost 0 bases at V and 2 bases at J; junction bases unmatched: 11. The CDR3: CAWSVRVGDYLTDTQYF. The CDR3 bases are TGTGCCTGGAGTGTACGAGTAGGGGACTACCTCACAGATACGCAGTATTTT.

This clone turned up a few times. The J gene is TRBJ2-2, the V gene TRBV19; D is perhaps TRBD1 (6 bases). Germline V gene lookup returns CDR1 LNHDA and CDR2 SQIVND (reference sequence). Trimming stripped 5 bases from V and 5 bases from J, with 15 bases between. CDR3 size: 15 residues. CDR3 DNA sequence: TGTGCCAGTAGTCCAGGAGACAGGCTAACCGGGGAGCTGTTTTTT. Translated: CASSPGDRLTGELFF.

In this sample, this clone is large. V usage is TRBV4-1 and J usage is TRBJ1-1; D perhaps matches TRBD1 (5 bases). The CDR3 sequence is 15 residues long. The V and J ends lost 2 bases and 1 base respectively, with 11 bases between them. CDR1 and CDR2 (germline): MGHRA, YSYEKL. In nucleotides, the CDR3 is TGCGCCAGCAGCCAAACCACGACAGCGAACACTGAAGCTTTCTTT. Protein product: CASSQTTTANTEAFF.

This chain connects TRBV5-4 to TRBJ1-2, with D maybe TRBD1 (5 bases). Germline lookup yields CDR1 SGHNT and CDR2 YYREEE (reference sequence). Trimming pared 4 bases from V and 7 bases from J, leaving 20 bases between. The length of the CDR3 is 15 residues. CDR3: CASSVERPRGGGYTF. The CDR3 coding sequence is TGTGCCAGCAGCGTCGAGCGCCCAAGGGGCGGTGGCTACACCTTC.

This clone was recorded at least ten times. V is TRBV19 and J is TRBJ2-1; TRBD1 might be the D (5 bases). Trimming took 1 base from V and 4 from J, leaving 8 bases between them. The germline V gene has CDR1 LNHDA and CDR2 SQIVND (reference sequence). This CDR3 is 14 amino acids long. In nucleotides, the CDR3 is TGTGCCAGTAGTATAGGTCAGGGTTACAATGAGCAGTTCTTC. This translates into CASSIGQGYNEQFF. The variable domain in full, completed from reference TRBV19 and TRBJ2-1, reads DGGITQSPKYLFRKEGQNVTLSCEQNLNHDAMYWYRQDPGQGLRLIYYSQIVNDFQKGDIAEGYSVSREKKESFPLTVTSAQKNPTAFYLCASSIGQGYNEQFFGPGTRLTVL.

V is TRBV7-2 and J is TRBJ2-7; TRBD2 matches at 9 bases. V was clipped by 4 bases and J by 2 bases; unmatched bases: 12. CDR1 is SGHTA and CDR2 is FQGNSA in the germline V gene. This CDR3 spans 17 amino acids. This chain's CDR3 is CASSWNSGGYDAYEQYF. DNA of the CDR3: TGTGCCAGCAGCTGGAATAGCGGGGGCTACGATGCCTACGAGCAGTACTTC.

V is TRBV12-3 or TRBV12-4 and J is TRBJ1-2; 9 bases align to TRBD1. Losses at the gene ends were 7 bases for V and 6 bases for J; bases not matched to a gene: 6. The CDR3 consists of 13 residues. The CDR3 loop reads CASTLTGGDGYTF. In DNA, the CDR3 is TGTGCCAGCACCCTGACAGGGGGTGATGGCTACACCTTC.

This CDR3 is CASSLRAAGGTDTQYF. CDR3 bases: TGTGCCAGCAGCCTCCGGGCGGCGGGGGGGACAGATACGCAGTATTTT. The chain links TRBV3-1 (or the pseudogene TRBV3-2) to TRBJ2-3; 9 nucleotides line up with TRBD2. Trimming cost V 4 bases and J 3 bases; bases outside gene matches: 8. Germline values: CDR1 LGHDT, CDR2 YNNKEL (reference sequence). CDR3 length: 16 amino acids.

On this clone itself: In the same sample, other DNA sequences code for this CDR3. This chain joins TRBV6-2 or TRBV6-3 and TRBJ2-7, with 8 bases that match TRBD2. The CDR3 totals 15 residues. Per germline, CDR1 MNHEY and CDR2 SVGEGT. V lost 4 bases and J lost 1; bases outside the gene matches: 6. Here the CDR3 DNA reads TGTGCCAGCAGTTCACACGGGGGGGGATCCTACGAGCAGTACTTC. Translation gives CASSSHGGGSYEQYF.

This sequence joins TRBV5-4 and TRBJ2-7; TRBD2 agrees at 8 bases. Germline V CDR1 and CDR2: SGHNT, YYREEE (reference sequence). J gave up 2 bases and V 1 base, and 5 bases lay outside the gene matches. This CDR3 spans 15 amino acids. The CDR3 loop reads CASSLSGTRAYEQYF. The CDR3 bases are TGTGCCAGCAGCTTGTCGGGGACTAGAGCCTACGAGCAGTACTTC. The full variable domain, its missing parts supplied by reference TRBV5-4 and TRBJ2-7, is ETGVTQSPTHLIKTRGQQVTLRCSSQSGHNTVSWYQQALGQGPQFIFQYYREEENGRGNFPPRFSGLQFPNYSSELNVNALELDDSALYLCASSLSGTRAYEQYFGPGTRLTVT.